This T cell receptor (beta chain) was identified in a study of shared clonotypes between healthy human individuals. Assay: immunoSEQ multiplex PCR; the TCRdb copy retains only in-frame clones and omits some. The data hold fewer than 2.5 million clones, with 93% observed a single time. Germline CDR1 SGHKS, CDR2 YYEKEE (reference sequence). This CDR3 contains 15 residues. The J segment lost 5 bases and the V segment lost 2 bases, leaving 2 bases of the junction unmatched. What was sequenced was naive CD4+ T cells from PBMCs. As for subset: CD45RA+ positively selected. The sequence derives from a man in his late teens or twenties in good health. Some clones in this sample may be carry-over from other donors' samples. The chain carries TRBV5-5 and TRBJ2-1, with 12 positions matching TRBD2. This CDR3 is CASSLSSGRDNEQFF. CDR3 nucleotide sequence: TGTGCCAGCAGCTTATCTAGCGGGAGGGACAATGAGCAGTTCTTC.